A single sample is the source of the 2 T cell receptor beta chains below, sequenced in a study of blood T cells in healthy people across ages. PCR was performed a second time for about 7 to 12 cycles using a sample-barcoded 5' primer and a J-beta primer mix. TCRdb reprocessed the 5' RACE reads via MiXCR and lists one record per CDR3 protein. The table includes more than 750,000 distinct CDR3 sequences, approximately 32% detected once. The same data also contributed to another study, on T cells of mothers and their children.

Sample: blood. These receptors were collected from a woman between 40 and 50 years old in good health.

This clonotype has just a few counts. The gene calls are TRBV19 and TRBJ2-3; 7 bases are shared with TRBD2. Per germline, CDR1 LNHDA and CDR2 SQIVND (reference sequence). Trimming removed 1 base from V and 6 bases from J; junction bases left unmatched: 4. This CDR3 comprises 14 residues. The CDR3 reads CASSIVPGGDTQYF. CDR3 DNA: TGTGCCAGTAGTATAGTTCCGGGAGGCGATACGCAGTATTTT. The whole variable domain, remainder taken from reference TRBV19 and TRBJ2-3, is DGGITQSPKYLFRKEGQNVTLSCEQNLNHDAMYWYRQDPGQGLRLIYYSQIVNDFQKGDIAEGYSVSREKKESFPLTVTSAQKNPTAFYLCASSIVPGGDTQYFGPGTRLTVL.

In regard to this clonotype: The junction shows a germline mismatch at one end, possibly a read error. V and J are TRBV28 and TRBJ2-7; 13 bases agree with TRBD2. Germline assignment: CDR1 MDHEN and CDR2 SYDVKM. The CDR3 loop spans 15 amino acids. This chain's CDR3 is CASSQGLAGVFEQCF. In nucleotides, the CDR3 is TGTGCCAGTAGCCAAGGACTAGCGGGGGTCTTCGAGCAGTGCTTC.